The rows below give T cell receptor beta chains drawn from one sample of a study of T cell changes during pregnancy in multiple sclerosis. Libraries were prepared by immunoSEQ multiplex PCR; TCRdb keeps only in-frame clonotypes and omits some of them. The sample yields tens of thousands of clones, 90% to 95% seen once. The sequencing used CD8+ T cells from peripheral blood mononuclear cells, collected in the second trimester of pregnancy. Receptor source: a female donor with multiple sclerosis, enrolled in a pregnancy study. Both conserved end residues are part of each CDR3. Each record gives: J gene, V gene, clone size, D gene, CDR3 DNA, CDR3 protein. D genes are given only for firm matches. Clone size is given for some rows only: seen once, a few or many times, or a class if the clone is expanded.

J gene: TRBJ2-5
V gene: TRBV6-1
clone size: NA
D gene: NA
CDR3 DNA: TGTGCCAGCAGTGACTACACTAGCATGGAAGAGACCCAGTACTTC
CDR3 protein: CASSDYTSMEETQYF

J gene: TRBJ2-1
V gene: TRBV5-5
clone size: NA
D gene: NA
CDR3 DNA: TGTGCCAGCAGACCATCCCCGGGACTTCACAATGAGCAGTTCTTC
CDR3 protein: CASRPSPGLHNEQFF

J gene: TRBJ2-7
V gene: TRBV13
clone size: NA
D gene: TRBD1
CDR3 DNA: TGTGCCAGCACGAGGGGACAGGGGGCCTACGAGCAGTACTTC
CDR3 protein: CASTRGQGAYEQYF

J gene: TRBJ1-2
V gene: TRBV13
clone size: NA
D gene: NA
CDR3 DNA: TGTGCCAGCAGCCAACAGGCGCGGGGCTATGGCTACACCTTC
CDR3 protein: CASSQQARGYGYTF

J gene: TRBJ2-3
V gene: TRBV9
clone size: NA
D gene: NA
CDR3 DNA: TGTGCCAGCAGCCTAGGGACTGCCACAGATACGCAGTATTTT
CDR3 protein: CASSLGTATDTQYF

J gene: TRBJ2-6
V gene: TRBV7-8
clone size: few
D gene: TRBD2
CDR3 DNA: TGTGCCAGCAGCTTAATCGGGGGGGGGACTGGGGCCAACGTCCTGACTTTC
CDR3 protein: CASSLIGGGTGANVLTF

J gene: TRBJ2-5
V gene: TRBV9
clone size: NA
D gene: NA
CDR3 DNA: TGTGCCAGCAGCGAGGGGGACCTGGGGGAGACCCAGTACTTC
CDR3 protein: CASSEGDLGETQYF

J gene: TRBJ1-1
V gene: TRBV19
clone size: NA
D gene: NA
CDR3 DNA: TGTGCCAGTAGCTGGGGGGGGAACACTGAAGCTTTCTTT
CDR3 protein: CASSWGGNTEAFF

J gene: TRBJ2-7
V gene: TRBV11-2
clone size: NA
D gene: TRBD1
CDR3 DNA: TGTGCCAGCAGCTTAGGTGACAGGGTCTCCTACGAGCAGTACTTC
CDR3 protein: CASSLGDRVSYEQYF

J gene: TRBJ1-4
V gene: TRBV15
clone size: NA
D gene: NA
CDR3 DNA: TGTGCCACCAGCAGAGATCGGGGAGGGAATGAAAAACTGTTTTTT
CDR3 protein: CATSRDRGGNEKLFF

J gene: TRBJ2-7
V gene: TRBV7-2
clone size: NA
D gene: TRBD2
CDR3 DNA: TGTGCCAGCAGCTTAGGACGGCGGGGGAACGAGCAGTACTTC
CDR3 protein: CASSLGRRGNEQYF

J gene: TRBJ2-2
V gene: TRBV27
clone size: NA
D gene: TRBD2
CDR3 DNA: TGTGCCAGCAGTTTATCGCCGGGGGGGACACCCGGGGAGCTGTTTTTT
CDR3 protein: CASSLSPGGTPGELFF

J gene: TRBJ2-7
V gene: TRBV4-1
clone size: NA
D gene: TRBD1
CDR3 DNA: TGCGCCAGCAGCCAAGAGGGGACAGGGGGCTGGTACGAGCAGTACTTC
CDR3 protein: CASSQEGTGGWYEQYF

J gene: TRBJ2-1
V gene: TRBV2
clone size: NA
D gene: NA
CDR3 DNA: TGTGCCAGCAGTTTAATTATAAATGACAATGAGCAGTTCTTC
CDR3 protein: CASSLIINDNEQFF

J gene: TRBJ2-7
V gene: TRBV30
clone size: NA
D gene: NA
CDR3 DNA: TGTGCCTGGAGTCGAGGCTTTTCCTACGAGCAGTACTTC
CDR3 protein: CAWSRGFSYEQYF

J gene: TRBJ2-4
V gene: TRBV7-9
clone size: NA
D gene: TRBD1
CDR3 DNA: TGTGCCAGCAGCTCAGGGGGTTTAGCCAAAAACATTCAGTACTTC
CDR3 protein: CASSSGGLAKNIQYF

J gene: TRBJ2-3
V gene: TRBV6-1
clone size: many
D gene: TRBD2
CDR3 DNA: TGTGCCAGCAGTGGACTAGCGGGAGGGCCAGATACGCAGTATTTT
CDR3 protein: CASSGLAGGPDTQYF

J gene: TRBJ2-5
V gene: TRBV15
clone size: NA
D gene: TRBD2
CDR3 DNA: TGTGCCACCAGCGGAAGACTAGCGGGTTACCAAGAGACCCAGTACTTC
CDR3 protein: CATSGRLAGYQETQYF

J gene: TRBJ2-5
V gene: TRBV9
clone size: NA
D gene: NA
CDR3 DNA: TGTGCCAGCAGCGTAGGGGGAGAGGAGACCCAGTACTTC
CDR3 protein: CASSVGGEETQYF

J gene: TRBJ2-5
V gene: TRBV6-5
clone size: NA
D gene: NA
CDR3 DNA: TGTGCCAGCAGTTACATTCCCAGAGGCGTTGAGAGTGCCCAGTACTTC
CDR3 protein: CASSYIPRGVESAQYF

J gene: TRBJ2-3
V gene: TRBV6-6
clone size: NA
D gene: TRBD2
CDR3 DNA: TGTGCCAGCACCCTGACTAGCGGCCCCGATACGCAGTATTTT
CDR3 protein: CASTLTSGPDTQYF

J gene: TRBJ2-3
V gene: TRBV6-6
clone size: NA
D gene: TRBD2
CDR3 DNA: TGTGCCAGCAGTCATAGCGGGAGCTGGGTAGATACGCAGTATTTT
CDR3 protein: CASSHSGSWVDTQYF

J gene: TRBJ2-1
V gene: TRBV5-4
clone size: NA
D gene: TRBD2
CDR3 DNA: TGTGCCAGTAGGATAGCGGGAGGGCCAGGTGAGCAGTTCTTC
CDR3 protein: CASRIAGGPGEQFF

J gene: TRBJ1-4
V gene: TRBV19
clone size: NA
D gene: TRBD1
CDR3 DNA: TGTGCCAGTAGTGAGCAAACGGGACAGTTTGAAAAACTGTTTTTT
CDR3 protein: CASSEQTGQFEKLFF